The 5 T cell receptor beta chains presented below share a single source sample, sequenced in a study of blood T cell repertoires in COVID-19. The data were produced by immunoSEQ multiplex PCR, yet TCRdb's version contains in-frame clones alone and is incomplete. The data hold about 220,000 clones, with approximately 80% observed a single time. Specimen: peripheral blood. The source is a human donor in a cohort sampled during active COVID-19.

On this clone: Other DNA sequences in this specimen translate into the identical CDR3. J is TRBJ2-5 and V is TRBV7-9, with a tentative D call TRBD2 (5 bases). CDR3 size: 13 residues. The V and J ends lost 3 bases and 3 bases respectively, with 8 bases between them. CDR1 is SEHNR, CDR2 FQNEAQ, per germline (reference sequence). The CDR3 nucleotides are TGTGCCAGCAGCTTCAGCGGAGAAGAGACCCAGTACTTC. It is translated as CASSFSGEETQYF.

The V and J genes are TRBV9 and TRBJ1-1; TRBD1 is a possible D gene (5 bases). Trimming removed 0 bases from V and 1 base from J, with 10 bases in between. The germline V gene has CDR1 SGDLS and CDR2 YYNGEE. CDR3 length: 15 amino acids. The CDR3 here is CASSVGGQGNTEAFF. CDR3 DNA: TGTGCCAGCAGCGTAGGAGGCCAGGGGAACACTGAAGCTTTCTTT.

The genes are TRBV7-2 and TRBJ2-1; TRBD2 matches at 7 bases. Per germline, CDR1 SGHTA and CDR2 FQGNSA. The CDR3 has 15 amino acids. The trim removed 0 bases at V and 6 bases at J, leaving 5 bases unmatched. CDR3 region: CASSLAGLGSNEQFF. CDR3 DNA: TGTGCCAGCAGCTTAGCTGGACTAGGTAGCAATGAGCAGTTCTTC.

This clone was found a few times. Relative to the germline gene, one junction end is altered; a read error may explain this. The chain has TRBV7-7 and TRBJ2-7; 7 nucleotides align to TRBD2. The CDR3 has 17 residues. CDR1 and CDR2 (germline): SSHAT, FNYEAQ (reference sequence). The CDR3 reads CASSLNPPGGYSYEQYF. DNA for the CDR3: TGTGCTAGCAGCTTAAATCCTCCGGGGGGTTACTCCTACGAGCAGTACTTC.

The CDR3 DNA is TGTGCCTGGGGGCGGGGGGGTGGAGAGACCCAGTACTTC. Its translation is CAWGRGGGETQYF. The J gene is TRBJ2-5, the V gene TRBV30, with 9 nucleotides matching TRBD2. The CDR3 consists of 13 residues. With V trimmed by 5 bases and J by 4 bases, 5 bases remained unmatched. Per the germline V gene, CDR1 is GTSNPN and CDR2 is SVGIG (reference sequence).